This TCR beta chain was sequenced for a study of Graves' ophthalmopathy and Graves' hyperthyroidism. The CDR3 consists of 18 residues. The junction had 21 bases not matched to a gene; V was cut back by 5 bases and J by 7 bases. CDR1 and CDR2 from the germline V gene are SGHVS and FNYEAQ. Amplified material comprised TCR beta CDR3 regions derived from RNA transcripts. RT-PCR was first run with HTBI primers, then multiplex PCR in a second round. TCRdb re-called the multiplex PCR reads with MiXCR, one entry per CDR3 protein. The sample yields approximately 640,000 distinct CDR3 sequences, about 41% seen once.

This TCR derives from an adult man with Graves' ophthalmopathy. V and J are TRBV7-6 and TRBJ2-7, with 9 bases matching TRBD2. The sequencing input was peripheral blood. CDR3 sequence (DNA): TGTGCCAGCAGCCCCGGGACTAGCAGTTATAAGGGGAGCGGAGAGCAGTACTTC. Encoded protein: CASSPGTSSYKGSGEQYF.